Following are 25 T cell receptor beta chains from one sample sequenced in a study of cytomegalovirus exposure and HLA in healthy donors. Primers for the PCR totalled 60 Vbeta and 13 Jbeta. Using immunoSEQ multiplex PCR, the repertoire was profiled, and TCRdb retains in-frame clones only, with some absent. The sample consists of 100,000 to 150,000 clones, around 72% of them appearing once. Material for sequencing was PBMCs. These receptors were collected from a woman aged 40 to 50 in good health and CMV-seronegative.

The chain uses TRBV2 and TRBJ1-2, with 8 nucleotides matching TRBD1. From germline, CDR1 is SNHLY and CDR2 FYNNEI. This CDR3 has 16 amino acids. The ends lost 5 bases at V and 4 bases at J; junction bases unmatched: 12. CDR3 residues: CASSSVGQGDPYGYTF. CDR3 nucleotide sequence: TGTGCCAGCAGTTCGGTTGGACAGGGCGACCCCTATGGCTACACCTTC. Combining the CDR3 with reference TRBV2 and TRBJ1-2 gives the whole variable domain EPEVTQTPSHQVTQMGQEVILRCVPISNHLYFYWYRQILGQKVEFLVSFYNNEISEKSEIFDDQFSVERPDGSNFTLKIRSTKLEDSAMYFCASSSVGQGDPYGYTFGSGTRLTVV.

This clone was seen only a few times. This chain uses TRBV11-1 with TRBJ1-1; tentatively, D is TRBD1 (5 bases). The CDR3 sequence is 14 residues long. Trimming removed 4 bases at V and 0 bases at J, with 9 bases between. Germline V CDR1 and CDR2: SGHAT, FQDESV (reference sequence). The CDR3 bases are TGTGCCAGCAGCTCGGGGGTATTGAACACTGAAGCTTTCTTT. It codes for CASSSGVLNTEAFF.

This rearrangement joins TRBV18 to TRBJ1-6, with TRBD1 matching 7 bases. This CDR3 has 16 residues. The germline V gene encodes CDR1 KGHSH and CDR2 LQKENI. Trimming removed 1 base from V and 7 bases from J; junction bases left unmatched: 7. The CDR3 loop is CASSPLEGAENSPLHF. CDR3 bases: TGTGCCAGCTCACCACTCGAGGGGGCGGAGAATTCACCCCTCCACTTT.

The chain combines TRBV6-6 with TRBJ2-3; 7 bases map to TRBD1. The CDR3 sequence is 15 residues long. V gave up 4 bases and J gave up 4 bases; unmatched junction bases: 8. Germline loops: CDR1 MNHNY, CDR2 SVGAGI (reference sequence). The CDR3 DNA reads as TGTGCCAGCAGTTCCCGACAGGGAGCCCCAGATACGCAGTATTTT. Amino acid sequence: CASSSRQGAPDTQYF.

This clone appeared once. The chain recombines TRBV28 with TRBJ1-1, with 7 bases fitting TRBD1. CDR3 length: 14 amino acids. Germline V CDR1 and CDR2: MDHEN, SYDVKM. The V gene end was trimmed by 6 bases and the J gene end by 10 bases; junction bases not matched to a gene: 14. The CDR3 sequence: CASRKGGRRELAFF. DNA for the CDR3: TGTGCCAGCAGGAAAGGGGGCAGGAGAGAGTTAGCTTTCTTT. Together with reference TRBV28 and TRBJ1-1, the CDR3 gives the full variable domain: DVKVTQSSRYLVKRTGEKVFLECVQDMDHENMFWYRQDPGLGLRLIYFSYDVKMKEKGDIPEGYSVSREKKERFSLILESASTNQTSMYLCASRKGGRRELAFFGQGTRLTVV.

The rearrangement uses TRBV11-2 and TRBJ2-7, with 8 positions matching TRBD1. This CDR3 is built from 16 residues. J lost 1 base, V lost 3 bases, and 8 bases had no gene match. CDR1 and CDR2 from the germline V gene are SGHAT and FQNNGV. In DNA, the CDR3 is TGTGCCAGCAGCTTCGCCTCCGGGACAGGTTCCTACGAGCAGTACTTC. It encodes CASSFASGTGSYEQYF.

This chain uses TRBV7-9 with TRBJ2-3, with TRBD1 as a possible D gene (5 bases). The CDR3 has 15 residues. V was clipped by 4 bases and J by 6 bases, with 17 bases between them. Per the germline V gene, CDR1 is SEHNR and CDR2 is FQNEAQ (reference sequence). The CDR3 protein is CASSSMGPGLDTQYF. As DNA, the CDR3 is TGTGCCAGCAGCTCGATGGGGCCGGGTCTGGATACGCAGTATTTT.

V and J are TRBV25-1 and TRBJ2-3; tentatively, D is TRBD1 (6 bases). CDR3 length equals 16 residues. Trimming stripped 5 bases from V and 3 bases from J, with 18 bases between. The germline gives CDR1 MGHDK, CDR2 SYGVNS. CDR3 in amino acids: CASSPLQGLRTDTQYF. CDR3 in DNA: TGTGCCAGCAGTCCCCTACAGGGTTTAAGGACAGATACGCAGTATTTT.

CDR3 protein: CAITGNENSPLHF. The CDR3, as DNA: TGTGCCATCACAGGGAACGAAAATTCACCCCTCCACTTT. The chain is built from TRBV10-3 and TRBJ1-6; TRBD1 is a possible D gene (5 bases). The CDR3 is 13 residues long. Trimming removed 7 bases at V and 7 bases at J, with 11 bases between. From germline, CDR1 is ENHRY and CDR2 SYGVKD.

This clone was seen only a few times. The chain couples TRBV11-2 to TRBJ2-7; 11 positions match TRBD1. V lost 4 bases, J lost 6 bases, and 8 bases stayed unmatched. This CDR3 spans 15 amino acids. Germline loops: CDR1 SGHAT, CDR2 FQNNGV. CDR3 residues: CASSYGQGALTEQYF. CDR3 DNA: TGTGCCAGCAGCTACGGACAGGGGGCCCTTACCGAGCAGTACTTC.

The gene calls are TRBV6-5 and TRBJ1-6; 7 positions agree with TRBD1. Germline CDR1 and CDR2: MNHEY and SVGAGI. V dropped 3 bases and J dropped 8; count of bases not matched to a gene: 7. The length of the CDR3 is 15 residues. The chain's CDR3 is CASSYTTGEDSPLHF. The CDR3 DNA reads TGTGCCAGCAGTTATACTACAGGGGAGGATTCACCCCTCCACTTT.

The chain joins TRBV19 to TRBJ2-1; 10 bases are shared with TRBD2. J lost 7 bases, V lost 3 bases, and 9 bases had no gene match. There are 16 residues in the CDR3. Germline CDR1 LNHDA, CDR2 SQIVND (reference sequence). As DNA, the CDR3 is TGTGCCAGTAGTATCCTTATAGCGGGGGGAGTAAATGAGCAGTTCTTC. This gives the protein CASSILIAGGVNEQFF.

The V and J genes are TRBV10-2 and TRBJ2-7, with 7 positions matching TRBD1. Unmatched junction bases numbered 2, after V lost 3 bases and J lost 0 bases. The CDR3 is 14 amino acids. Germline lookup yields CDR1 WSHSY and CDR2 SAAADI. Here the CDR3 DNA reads TGCGCCAGCAGTGACGGGACAGCCTCCTACGAGCAGTACTTC. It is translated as CASSDGTASYEQYF.

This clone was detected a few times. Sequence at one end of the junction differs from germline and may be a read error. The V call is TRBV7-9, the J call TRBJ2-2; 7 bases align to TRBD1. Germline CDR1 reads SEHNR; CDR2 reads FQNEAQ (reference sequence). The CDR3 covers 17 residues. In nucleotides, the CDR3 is TGTTCCAGCAGCTTAGCACAGGGGTCCTCCCTCACCGGGGAGCTGTTTTTT. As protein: CSSSLAQGSSLTGELFF. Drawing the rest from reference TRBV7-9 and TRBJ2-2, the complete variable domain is DTGVSQNPRHKITKRGQNVTFRCDPISEHNRLYWYRQTLGQGPEFLTYFQNEAQLEKSRLLSDRFSAERPKGSFSTLEIQRTEQGDSAMYLCSSSLAQGSSLTGELFFGEGSRLTVL.

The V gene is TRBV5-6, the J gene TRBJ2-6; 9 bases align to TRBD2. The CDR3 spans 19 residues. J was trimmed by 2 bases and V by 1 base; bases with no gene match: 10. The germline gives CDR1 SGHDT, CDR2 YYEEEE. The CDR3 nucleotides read TGTGCCAGCAGCTTGAGGGGAATTAGCGGGAGCCCTGGGGCCAACGTCCTGACTTTC. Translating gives CASSLRGISGSPGANVLTF.

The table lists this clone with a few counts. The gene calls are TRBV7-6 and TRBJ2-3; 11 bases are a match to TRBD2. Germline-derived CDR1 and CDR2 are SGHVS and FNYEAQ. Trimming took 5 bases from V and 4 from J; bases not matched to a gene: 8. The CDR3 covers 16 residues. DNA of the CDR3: TGTGCCAGCAGCAGAGTAGCGGGGGGGCTGGCAGATACGCAGTATTTT. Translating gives CASSRVAGGLADTQYF.

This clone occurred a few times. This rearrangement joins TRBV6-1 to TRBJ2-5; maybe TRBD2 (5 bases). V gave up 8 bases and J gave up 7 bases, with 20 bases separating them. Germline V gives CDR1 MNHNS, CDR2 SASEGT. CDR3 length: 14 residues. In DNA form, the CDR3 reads TGTGCCAGCTTCGGACTGATCGGTGTCGGGACCCAGTACTTC. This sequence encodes CASFGLIGVGTQYF.

The CDR3 sequence: CASRRTSGIEETQYF. The CDR3 nucleotides read TGTGCCAGCAGGCGGACTAGCGGGATAGAGGAGACCCAGTACTTC. V usage is TRBV6-5 and J usage is TRBJ2-5, with 12 bases identical to TRBD2. The V gene's germline CDR1 is MNHEY and CDR2 SVGAGI. The ends lost 6 bases at V and 5 bases at J; junction bases unmatched: 7. The CDR3 has 15 residues.

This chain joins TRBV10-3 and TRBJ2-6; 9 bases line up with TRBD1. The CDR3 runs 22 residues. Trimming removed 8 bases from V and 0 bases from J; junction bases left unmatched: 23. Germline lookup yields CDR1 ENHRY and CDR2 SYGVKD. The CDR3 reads CAIRYGGDLSQGAGSGANVLTF. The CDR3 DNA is TGTGCCATCCGCTATGGGGGAGACCTTTCACAGGGGGCGGGCTCTGGGGCCAACGTCCTGACTTTC.

CDR3 in amino acids: CASSLASTSGGNEQFF. In DNA form, the CDR3 reads TGTGCCAGCAGCTTAGCTTCCACTAGCGGGGGCAATGAGCAGTTCTTC. The rearrangement joins TRBV7-2 to TRBJ2-1; TRBD2 matches 11 bases. J gave up 6 bases and V 0 bases, and 4 bases lay outside the gene matches. The CDR3 runs to 16 residues. Germline loops: CDR1 SGHTA, CDR2 FQGNSA.

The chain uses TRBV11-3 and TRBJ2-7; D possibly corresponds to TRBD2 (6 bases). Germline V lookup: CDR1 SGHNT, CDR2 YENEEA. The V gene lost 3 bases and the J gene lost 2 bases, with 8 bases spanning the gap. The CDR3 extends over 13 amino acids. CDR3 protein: CASSLRGAYEQYF. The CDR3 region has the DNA TGTGCCAGCAGCTTGCGGGGTGCCTACGAGCAGTACTTC.

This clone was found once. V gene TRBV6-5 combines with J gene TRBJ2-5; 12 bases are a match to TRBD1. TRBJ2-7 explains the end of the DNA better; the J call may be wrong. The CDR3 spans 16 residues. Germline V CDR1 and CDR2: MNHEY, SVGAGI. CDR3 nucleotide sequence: TGTGCCAGCAGTTCCGGGACAGGGGGCGGCTCCTACGAGCAGTACTTC. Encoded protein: CASSSGTGGGSYEQYF.

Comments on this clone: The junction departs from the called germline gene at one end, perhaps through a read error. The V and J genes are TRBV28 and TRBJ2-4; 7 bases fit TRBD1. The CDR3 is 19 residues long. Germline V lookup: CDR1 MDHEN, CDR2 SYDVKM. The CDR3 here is CASSRPTNGKEGGENSQYF. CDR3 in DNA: TGTGCCAGCAGCCGCCCGACCAACGGCAAGGAAGGGGGCGAAAACAGTCAGTACTTC. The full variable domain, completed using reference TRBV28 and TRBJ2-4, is DVKVTQSSRYLVKRTGEKVFLECVQDMDHENMFWYRQDPGLGLRLIYFSYDVKMKEKGDIPEGYSVSREKKERFSLILESASTNQTSMYLCASSRPTNGKEGGENSQYFGAGTRLSVL.

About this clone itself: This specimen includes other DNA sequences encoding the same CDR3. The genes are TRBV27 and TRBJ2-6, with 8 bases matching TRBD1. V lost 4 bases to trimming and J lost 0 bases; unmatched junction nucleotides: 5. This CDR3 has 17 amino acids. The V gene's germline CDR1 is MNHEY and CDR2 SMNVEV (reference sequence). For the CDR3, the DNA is TGTGCCAGCAGTTCCCGGGACAGGAGCTCTGGGGCCAACGTCCTGACTTTC. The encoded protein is CASSSRDRSSGANVLTF.

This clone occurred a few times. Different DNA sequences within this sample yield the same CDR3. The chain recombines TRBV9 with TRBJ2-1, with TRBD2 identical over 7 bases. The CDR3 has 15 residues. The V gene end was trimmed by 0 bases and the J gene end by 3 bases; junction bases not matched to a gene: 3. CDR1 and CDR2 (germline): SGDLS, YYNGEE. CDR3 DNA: TGTGCCAGCAGCGTAGGGGGCGGGAGCTACAATGAGCAGTTCTTC. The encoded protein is CASSVGGGSYNEQFF.